This T cell receptor beta chain was profiled in a study of T cells in Graves' hyperthyroidism and ophthalmopathy. The study left out patients who had uncontrolled infection, other autoimmune disease, pregnancy or lactation. The blood was taken when hyperthyroidism was first diagnosed, before any ophthalmopathy symptoms showed up. What was amplified from RNA transcripts were TCR beta CDR3 regions. With the HTBI primer set, the TCR CDR3 went through a first round of RT-PCR. TCRdb used MiXCR to reprocess the multiplex PCR reads, holding one entry per CDR3 protein. The top ten clones hold about 30% of a sample with fewer than 350,000 distinct CDR3 sequences, roughly 15% of them seen once. In this sample, this clonotype turned up many times. This sequence was found in a woman aged 45-65 years with Graves' hyperthyroidism that later progressed to Graves' ophthalmopathy. The sample taken for sequencing was blood.

The chain's CDR3 is CASSQDHGGNTIYF. The CDR3 bases are TGTGCCAGCAGCCAAGATCACGGGGGAAACACCATATATTTT. The chain recombines TRBV3-1 with TRBJ1-3, with D unclear. Looked up from germline, CDR1 is LGHDT and CDR2 is YNNKEL (reference sequence). The CDR3 is 14 amino acids. Deletions cut 0 bases from V and 4 bases from J, with 7 bases between.